What follows are 14 T cell receptor delta chains derived from one specimen sequenced in a study of gamma-delta chains in newborns, infants, children. TCRdb fed the reads into CATT to redo clone calling. The sample consists of about 2,700 delta-chain clones, 35% to 55% of them appearing once. The material sequenced was blood, taken at baseline. Receptors originate from a child who received the measles vaccine.

By proportion, this clone is large (0.1 to 1%). This sample also contains other DNA sequences that code for the same CDR3. CDR3 sequence reads: CAFMPCQLRNTDKLIF. The CDR3 DNA follows: TGTGCCTTTATGCCTTGTCAACTACGGAACACCGATAAACTCATCTTT. The V gene is TRDV3, the J gene TRDJ1; D is uncertain. The germline gives CDR1 TVYSNPD, CDR2 GDNSRS (reference sequence). Trimming shortened V by 1 base and J by 0 bases, and 18 bases separated the two germline ends. The CDR3 sequence is 16 residues long.

This clone is termed medium-sized. The V and J genes are TRDV2 and TRDJ2; tentative D call: TRDD3 (5 bases). V gave up 0 bases and J gave up 9 bases, with 13 bases separating them. The CDR3 spans 14 residues. In germline, CDR1 is GEAIGNYY, CDR2 EKD. CDR3 sequence reads: CACDTVLARSQLFF. The CDR3 bases are TGTGCCTGTGACACCGTACTGGCCCGGTCACAACTCTTCTTT.

On this clone: A read error likely explains this, since a far larger clone differs by one base. The rearrangement links TRDV1 to TRDJ1; 11 bases agree with TRDD3. Looked up from germline, CDR1 is TSWWSYY and CDR2 is QGS. The CDR3 sequence is 18 residues long. CDR3 bases: TGTGCTCCTGGGGAAGCTAACTGGGGGATAGAAAACACCGATAAACTCATCTTT. Translating it yields CAPGEANWGIENTDKLIF.

This chain links TRDV1 with TRDJ1; D is perhaps TRDD2 (7 bases). This CDR3 has 23 amino acids. Per the germline V gene, CDR1 is TSWWSYY and CDR2 is QGS. The V gene lost 3 bases and the J gene lost 0 bases, with 35 bases spanning the gap. CDR3 bases: TGTGCTCTTGGGGAGCAACACTTCCTATCCCCGTTGCTGGGGTACTGGTACACCGATAAACTCATCTTT. Protein sequence: CALGEQHFLSPLLGYWYTDKLIF.

On this clone: A read error may explain this, as a much larger clone is one base away. Other nucleotide sequences in the sample specify the same CDR3. The chain combines TRDV1 with TRDJ1; the D gene is possibly TRDD3 (5 bases). In germline, CDR1 is TSWWSYY, CDR2 QGS. CDR3 length: 19 residues. Trimming stripped 4 bases from V and 1 base from J, with 25 bases between. CDR3 residues: CALGVYLYWFRESTDKLIF. The CDR3, as DNA: TGTGCTCTTGGGGTTTACCTGTACTGGTTCCGAGAATCCACCGATAAACTCATCTTT.

The chain links TRDV2 to TRDJ2, with D possibly being TRDD3 (6 bases). The CDR3 sequence is 18 residues long. Trimming removed 1 base at V and 0 bases at J, with 17 bases between. Germline V gene data show CDR1 as GEAIGNYY and CDR2 as EKD. The CDR3 DNA reads as TGTGCCTGTGACACACTGGGTCCTGAGGGGGCTTTGACAGCACAACTCTTCTTT. This codes for CACDTLGPEGALTAQLFF.

Concerning this clone itself: Other DNA sequences in the same sample also yield this CDR3. V gene TRAV29/DV5 combines with J gene TRDJ1, with D possibly TRDD2 on 8 matching bases. The germline CDR1 and CDR2 sequences are NSMFDY and ISSIKDK. The V gene lost 4 bases and the J gene lost 5 bases, with 30 bases spanning the gap. The CDR3 has 18 amino acids. CDR3 sequence reads: CAAVTSYWYWGFTDKLIF. The CDR3 nucleotides read TGTGCAGCAGTGACTTCCTACTGGTACTGGGGATTCACAGATAAACTCATCTTT.

About this clone itself: The junction and the germline gene differ at one end; a read error may be behind it. This rearrangement joins TRDV1 to TRDJ1; 8 bases are a match to TRDD3. Germline CDR1 reads TSWWSYY; CDR2 reads QGS. The CDR3 totals 17 residues. CDR3 sequence (DNA): TGTGCTCTTGGGGAACTGAGAGTTTCTTCTGGGGGAGACAAACTCATCTTC. Amino acids: CALGELRVSSGGDKLIF.

This clone has a handful of counts. The chain joins TRDV1 to TRDJ1; 8 bases map to TRDD3. CDR3 length: 22 residues. CDR1 is TSWWSYY and CDR2 is QGS in the germline V gene. Unmatched junction bases numbered 22, after V lost 1 base and J lost 0 bases. CDR3 sequence reads: CALGEPLPTGGWRLPYTDKLIF. The CDR3, as DNA: TGTGCTCTTGGGGAACCCCTTCCGACTGGGGGTTGGCGACTACCGTACACCGATAAACTCATCTTT.

As concerns this clone: The limits of the CDR3 on the DNA are not certain, so only TCRdb's listed CDR3 is given. This rearrangement joins TRAV29/DV5 to TRDJ1; TRDD3 reflects the table's D call only, with no check against the DNA. The CDR3 adds up to 25 amino acids, both ends counted. Germline V gene lookup returns CDR1 NSMFDY and CDR2 ISSIKDK. CDR3 loop: CSVLLCRKPPIRYWGIRSPTDKLIF.

The chain uses TRDV1 and TRDJ1; tentatively, D is TRDD2 or TRDD3 (8 bases each). CDR3 length: 21 residues. V lost 4 bases, J lost 0 bases, and 30 bases lay in between. Germline V gene sequence: CDR1 TSWWSYY, CDR2 QGS. The CDR3 sequence: CALGALFLRCPWGTYTDKLIF. The DNA of the CDR3 is TGTGCTCTTGGGGCGCTCTTCCTACGCTGTCCCTGGGGGACTTACACCGATAAACTCATCTTT.

As for this clone: This sequence may be a read error, since a much larger clone differs from it by one base. The sample has other DNA sequences that encode this CDR3 too. The V and J genes are TRDV3 and TRDJ1; TRDD3 agrees at 9 bases. The ends lost 1 base at V and 2 bases at J; junction bases unmatched: 8. Looked up from germline, CDR1 is TVYSNPD and CDR2 is GDNSRS (reference sequence). The CDR3 totals 15 residues. The CDR3 sequence: CAFTGGLSLTDKLIF. In DNA, the CDR3 is TGTGCCTTTACTGGGGGATTAAGCCTGACCGATAAACTCATCTTT.

This clone is medium-sized in the sample. The J gene is TRDJ1, the V gene TRAV29/DV5, with 12 bases that match TRDD3. Germline lookup yields CDR1 NSMFDY and CDR2 ISSIKDK. J lost 1 base, V lost 0 bases, and 10 bases had no gene match. CDR3 length: 18 residues. As DNA, the CDR3 is TGTGCAGCAAGCGTGGAGGTACTGGGGGATACTGCCACCGATAAACTCATCTTT. It codes for CAASVEVLGDTATDKLIF. Full variable domain (outside the CDR3, taken from reference TRAV29/DV5 and TRDJ1): DQQVKQNSPSLSVQEGRISILNCDYTNSMFDYFLWYKKYPAEGPTFLISISSIKDKNEDGRFTVFLNKSAKHLSLHIVPSQPGDSAVYFCAASVEVLGDTATDKLIFGKGTRVTVEP.

This clone turned up a few times. The rearrangement uses TRAV29/DV5 and TRDJ1; 8 bases map to TRDD3. The J segment lost 2 bases and the V segment lost 4 bases, leaving 7 bases of the junction unmatched. From germline, CDR1 is NSMFDY and CDR2 ISSIKDK. The CDR3 extends over 14 amino acids. CDR3 nucleotides: TGTGCAGCAGGCTGGGGGAGAGAGACCGATAAACTCATCTTT. Translation gives CAAGWGRETDKLIF. The whole variable domain, filled in from reference TRAV29/DV5 and TRDJ1, reads DQQVKQNSPSLSVQEGRISILNCDYTNSMFDYFLWYKKYPAEGPTFLISISSIKDKNEDGRFTVFLNKSAKHLSLHIVPSQPGDSAVYFCAAGWGRETDKLIFGKGTRVTVEP.